This note documents a single TCR beta chain sequence. Authors' processing steps: Cell counts per sample came from amplifying reference gene primers. Only in-frame clones appear in the TCRdb table, and some are missing; sequencing was by immunoSEQ multiplex PCR. Clonal size and the V and J genes are those of that table, whereas D and trimming came from the DNA. Among about 70,000 clones listed, around nine tenths were seen once. The CDR3 has 16 residues. The J segment lost 6 bases and the V segment lost 0 bases, leaving 5 bases of the junction unmatched. Germline-derived CDR1 and CDR2 are LGHNA and YSLEER. This record comes from a study of blood T cell repertoires in COVID-19. Overall study: The origin of the acute and convalescent COVID-19 samples was the United States, Italy and Spain. From T cells, B-cell-depleted T cells, or PBMCs came the material, which was cDNA or gDNA.

The receptor's source is a human donor in a cohort sampled during active COVID-19. The chain uses TRBV4-3 and TRBJ1-6; TRBD1 aligns across 7 bases. The specimen was peripheral blood. DNA for the CDR3: TGCGCCAGCAGCCAAGATAGGGGACAGATTAATTCACCCCTCCACTTT. Amino acids: CASSQDRGQINSPLHF.